Below, one T cell receptor (beta chain) is given with its context. Its target is not known. The data belong to a study of long-term antiretroviral therapy in people with HIV. The germline V gene encodes CDR1 SGHVS and CDR2 FQNEAQ. CDR3 size: 15 residues. Trimming shortened V by 0 bases and J by 5 bases, and 11 bases separated the two germline ends. Investigators performed immunoSEQ version v3.0 at survey level. Clones were sequenced by immunoSEQ multiplex PCR, and TCRdb holds only the in-frame ones, with some missing. This table holds 30,000 to 40,000 clones, almost 85% found once. Samples held roughly 0.9-10 million cryopreserved PBMC before DNA extraction. Study findings and constraints: Post-ART samples showed increased diversity that remained below transplant donor control levels.

The source material was unsorted PBMCs, sampled around 3.3 years after starting antiretroviral therapy. The V gene is TRBV7-8, the J gene TRBJ1-5; D unclear. The TCR was taken from a man between 18 and 29 years old with HIV. CDR3 coding DNA: TGTGCCAGCAGCTTAGCGAGTACGTCCTATCAGCCCCAGCATTTT. Its protein is CASSLASTSYQPQHF. Variable domain in full (rest from reference TRBV7-8 and TRBJ1-5): GAGVSQSPRYKVAKRGQDVALRCDPISGHVSLFWYQQALGQGPEFLTYFQNEAQLDKSGLPSDRFFAERPEGSVSTLKIQRTQQEDSAVYLCASSLASTSYQPQHFGDGTRLSIL.